The rows below give T cell receptor beta chains drawn from one sample of a study of beta chain features in type 1 diabetes. The table came from immunoSEQ multiplex PCR; TCRdb's copy has only in-frame clones and leaves some out. Found here are 150,000 to 190,000 clones, about 7.3% of them singletons; the top ten hold about 0.6%. What was sequenced was central memory CD4+ T cells from blood. These receptors were collected from a man younger than 30 in good health. CDR3s include the opening cysteine and the closing phenylalanine or tryptophan. The order of the fields is D gene, clone size, J gene, V gene, CDR3 DNA, CDR3 protein. D genes are given only for firm matches. Part of the rows lack a size; the others show once, few, many or a class for expanded clones.

- - TRBJ2-7 TRBV6-5 TGTGCCAGCGTCGACACCCTATTCTACGAGCAGTACTTC CASVDTLFYEQYF
TRBD1 - TRBJ1-5 TRBV27 TGTGCCAGCAGCCTTACAGGGGGCAGACAGCCCCAGCATTTT CASSLTGGRQPQHF
- few TRBJ2-3 TRBV7-6 TGTGCCAGCAGCTTATATCTGGAGGGTACGCAGTATTTT CASSLYLEGTQYF
- - TRBJ2-4 TRBV28 TGTGCCAGCAGTTCAGTCCAAGGAGGGTTGGGCAAAAACATTCAGTACTTC CASSSVQGGLGKNIQYF
TRBD2 many TRBJ2-3 TRBV5-6 TGTGCCAGCAGTGCGGGGGGCACCCCCTCCAGTAGCACAGATACGCAGTATTTT CASSAGGTPSSSTDTQYF
- few TRBJ2-5 TRBV4-2 TGTGCCAGCAGCCAAGGTCTAGATGGGACCCAGTACTTC CASSQGLDGTQYF
TRBD2 - TRBJ2-3 TRBV14 TGTGCCAGCAGCGGTATGAGCGGGAGTCGTCGAGATACGCAGTATTTT CASSGMSGSRRDTQYF
TRBD1 many TRBJ1-2 TRBV30 TGTGCCTGGACCCAGGGGGCCGGCTACACCTTC CAWTQGAGYTF
TRBD1 - TRBJ2-5 TRBV10-3 TGTGCCATCAGTGAAAGGACAGGGGCGGAAGAGACCCAGTACTTC CAISERTGAEETQYF
TRBD2 - TRBJ2-7 TRBV27 TGTGCTAGCAGTTTGGGTAGCGGGATCTACGAGCAGTACTTC CASSLGSGIYEQYF
- few TRBJ2-3 TRBV9 TGTGCCAGCAGCGTAGGGCCAGACACAGATACGCAGTATTTT CASSVGPDTDTQYF
- few TRBJ1-1 TRBV28 TGTGCCAGCAGTTCCAGGCTGAACACTGAAGCTTTCTTT CASSSRLNTEAFF
TRBD2 - TRBJ2-3 TRBV4-1 TGCGCCAGCAGCCAAGCGGGACTAGCTCTCCTCGCTACGCAGTATTTT CASSQAGLALLATQYF
- - TRBJ1-4 TRBV7-2 TGTGCCAGCAGCCCGAGGGCTTTTAACTTTGAAAAACTGTTTTTT CASSPRAFNFEKLFF
- - TRBJ1-2 TRBV6-5 TGTGCCAGCAGTTTGCACAGGAACTATGGCTACACCTTC CASSLHRNYGYTF
- - TRBJ2-7 TRBV29-1 TGCAGCGTTGCTGGGACTGCCTACGAGCAGTACTTC CSVAGTAYEQYF
- few TRBJ2-2 TRBV7-3 TGTGCCAGCAGCTTATCTGCGACACGGGGAAACACCGGGGAGCTGTTTTTT CASSLSATRGNTGELFF
- few TRBJ2-3 TRBV30 TGTGCCTGGAGTGTTTTCAGGGATACGCAGTATTTT CAWSVFRDTQYF
- few TRBJ2-7 TRBV11-2 TGTGCCAGCAGCGTATTATACGAGCAGTACTTC CASSVLYEQYF
TRBD1 - TRBJ1-3 TRBV7-9 TGTGCCAGCAGCAATCAGGGGGTCGGAAACACCATATATTTT CASSNQGVGNTIYF
TRBD1 - TRBJ1-2 TRBV7-2 TGTGCCAGCAGCTTAAGGCCGGGACAGGGGGATTTATATGGCTACACCTTC CASSLRPGQGDLYGYTF
- - TRBJ1-2 TRBV28 TGTGCCAGCAGTTTGAGCCAAGATGCAGGCTACACCTTC CASSLSQDAGYTF
- - TRBJ1-1 TRBV18 TGTGCCAGCTCCTCTACAGATATGAACACTGAAGCTTTCTTT CASSSTDMNTEAFF
- many TRBJ1-2 TRBV13 TGTGCCAGCAGCCTAAACAGGGTATATGGCTACACCTTC CASSLNRVYGYTF
TRBD1 - TRBJ2-5 TRBV4-1 TGCGCCAGCAGCCTTGGCCCCGGGACAGGGGGCGAGACCCAGTACTTC CASSLGPGTGGETQYF
- few TRBJ2-3 TRBV9 TGTGCCAGCAGCCCGAGCCCAGGCCAGGCTACAGATACGCAGTATTTT CASSPSPGQATDTQYF
TRBD2 - TRBJ2-1 TRBV9 TGTGCCAGCAGCAAAACCACCCTAGCGGTTCAGAATGAGCAGTTCTTC CASSKTTLAVQNEQFF
TRBD2 - TRBJ2-5 TRBV5-6 TGTGCCAGCAGCTTGGGGCTAGCGGGAGCAGAGACCCAGTACTTC CASSLGLAGAETQYF
- many TRBJ2-2 TRBV29-1 TGCAGCGTTGGTTCGGTGTTCCCCGGGGAGCTGTTTTTT CSVGSVFPGELFF
TRBD1 few TRBJ1-2 TRBV28 TGTGCCAGCAGGCGGACAGGGGGCGCGGGGGGCTACACCTTC CASRRTGGAGGYTF
- many TRBJ2-6 TRBV4-3 TGCGCCAGCAGCCAAGAGCTCCCTGACTTCTCTGGGGCCAACGTCCTGACTTTC CASSQELPDFSGANVLTF
- few TRBJ2-6 TRBV7-9 TGTGCCAGCAGCTTAGGTAGTGGGGCCAACGTCCTGACTTTC CASSLGSGANVLTF
- - TRBJ2-7 TRBV20-1 TGCAGTGCTAGAATGGTCGGCGAGCAGTACTTC CSARMVGEQYF
- few TRBJ1-1 TRBV25-1 TGTGCCAGCAGTACATGGGGGGGGCGAGCTTTCTTT CASSTWGGRAFF
- few TRBJ2-7 TRBV30 TGTGCCTGGAGTGGTGGTTGGGCCGGTACCTACGAGCAGTACTTC CAWSGGWAGTYEQYF
TRBD2 - TRBJ2-7 TRBV30 TGTGCCTGGAGTGTACCCCTAGCGGGGTTTTACGAGCAGTACTTC CAWSVPLAGFYEQYF
TRBD1 few TRBJ2-7 TRBV5-1 TGCGCCAGCAGCGGGGGAACAGGGGTGGACTACGAGCAGTACTTC CASSGGTGVDYEQYF
TRBD1 - TRBJ1-3 TRBV5-8 TGTGCCAGCAGCCCACAGGGGGATGGAAACACCATATATTTT CASSPQGDGNTIYF
- - TRBJ2-7 TRBV5-4 TGTGCCAGCAGCCCGACAATTCAGGGCGAGCAGTACTTC CASSPTIQGEQYF
TRBD1 - TRBJ1-2 TRBV9 TGTGCCAGCAGCACCCCCGGGGGGACAGGCCTTGGGACCTTC CASSTPGGTGLGTF
TRBD1 few TRBJ1-5 TRBV19 TGTGCCAGTAGGAACGGACAGGGTGATCCCTATCAGCCCCAGCATTTT CASRNGQGDPYQPQHF
TRBD2 - TRBJ2-1 TRBV19 TGTGCCAGTAGTATACAGACTAGCGGGTCGGGCAATGAGCAGTTCTTC CASSIQTSGSGNEQFF
- - TRBJ1-2 TRBV9 TGTGCCAGCAACTCAGGGGCAGGGGCCCATCGCACCTTC CASNSGAGAHRTF
TRBD1 many TRBJ1-2 TRBV14 TGTGCCAGCAACCAAGTGGAGACAGGGAATGGAGGCTACACCTTC CASNQVETGNGGYTF
TRBD1 few TRBJ1-2 TRBV29-1 TGCAGCGTTGAAGCGACGGGACAGAAACACCCTACCTTC CSVEATGQKHPTF
- few TRBJ1-2 TRBV7-2 TGTGCCAGCAGCTTAGCTAACAGGGTTTATGGCTACACCTTC CASSLANRVYGYTF
- - TRBJ2-1 TRBV7-9 TGTGCCAGCACCCTACCCGGGATCGAATCATCCCAGAACCACAATGAGCAGTTCTTC CASTLPGIESSQNHNEQFF
- few TRBJ2-3 TRBV7-2 TGTGCCAGCAGTTACCGAACTAGCACAGATACGCAGTATTTT CASSYRTSTDTQYF
- few TRBJ2-5 TRBV6-5 TGTGCCAGCAGAAGGTCTAGTTGGAGAGGAGAGACCCAGTACTTC CASRRSSWRGETQYF
- - TRBJ2-5 TRBV7-7 TGTGCCAGCAGCGACCTGGGAGGAACTCAAGAGACCCAGTACTTC CASSDLGGTQETQYF
- - TRBJ1-1 TRBV7-9 TGTGCCAGCAGCGGTGGGACTTTGGCTTTCTTT CASSGGTLAFF
- - TRBJ2-3 TRBV7-2 TGTGCCAGCAGCCCCACCAATCCCCAGGGGCAGTATTTT CASSPTNPQGQYF
TRBD1 - TRBJ2-7 TRBV18 TGTGCCAGCTCTCCGGGACAGATCTTCTACGAGCAGTACTTC CASSPGQIFYEQYF
- few TRBJ1-2 TRBV21-1 TGTGCCAGCAGCAATAAGGGGGCGCACGTACATGGCTACACCTTC CASSNKGAHVHGYTF